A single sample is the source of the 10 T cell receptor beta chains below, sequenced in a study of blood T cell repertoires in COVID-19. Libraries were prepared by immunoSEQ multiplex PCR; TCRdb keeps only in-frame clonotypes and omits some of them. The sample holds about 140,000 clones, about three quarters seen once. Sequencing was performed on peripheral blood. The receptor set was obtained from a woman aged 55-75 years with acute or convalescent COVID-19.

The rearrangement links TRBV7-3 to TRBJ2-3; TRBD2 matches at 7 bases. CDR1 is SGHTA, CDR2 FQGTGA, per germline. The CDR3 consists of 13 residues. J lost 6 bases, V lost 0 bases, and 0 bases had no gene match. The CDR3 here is CASSLTGGDTQYF. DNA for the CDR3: TGTGCCAGCAGCTTAACGGGAGGGGATACGCAGTATTTT.

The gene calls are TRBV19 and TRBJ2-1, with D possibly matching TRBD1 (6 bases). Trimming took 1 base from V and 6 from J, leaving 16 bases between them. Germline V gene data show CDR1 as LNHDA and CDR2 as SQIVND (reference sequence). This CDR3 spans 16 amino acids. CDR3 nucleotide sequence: TGTGCCAGTAGTATAGTGAGGGCAGGGGTGGTCAATGAGCAGTTCTTC. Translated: CASSIVRAGVVNEQFF.

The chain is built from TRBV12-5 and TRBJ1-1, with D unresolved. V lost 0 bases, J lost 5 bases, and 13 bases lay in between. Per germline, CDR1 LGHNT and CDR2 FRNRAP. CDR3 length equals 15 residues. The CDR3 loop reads CASGLVRRRGTEAFF. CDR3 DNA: TGTGCTAGTGGTTTGGTACGAAGGAGAGGGACTGAAGCTTTCTTT.

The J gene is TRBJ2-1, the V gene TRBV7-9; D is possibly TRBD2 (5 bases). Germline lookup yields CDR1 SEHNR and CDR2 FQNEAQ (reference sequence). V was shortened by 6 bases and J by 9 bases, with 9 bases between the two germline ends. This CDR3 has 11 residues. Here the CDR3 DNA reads TGTGCCAGCAGACTAGGCGCTGAGCAGTTCTTC. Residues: CASRLGAEQFF.

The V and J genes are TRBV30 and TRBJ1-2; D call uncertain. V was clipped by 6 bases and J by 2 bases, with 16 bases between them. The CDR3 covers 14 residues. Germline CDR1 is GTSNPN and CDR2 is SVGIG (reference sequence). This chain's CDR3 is CACWRNPRNYGYTF. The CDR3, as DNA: TGTGCCTGTTGGCGGAATCCAAGGAACTATGGCTACACCTTC.

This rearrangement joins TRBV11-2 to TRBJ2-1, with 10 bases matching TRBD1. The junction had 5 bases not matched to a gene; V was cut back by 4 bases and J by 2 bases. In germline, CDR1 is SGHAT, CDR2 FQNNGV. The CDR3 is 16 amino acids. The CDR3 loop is CASSSGDRGPYNEQFF. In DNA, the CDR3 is TGTGCCAGCAGCTCCGGGGACAGGGGACCCTACAATGAGCAGTTCTTC.

CDR3: CASKQGILSEAFF. For the CDR3, the DNA is TGTGCCAGCAAACAGGGAATTTTATCTGAAGCTTTCTTT. The V and J genes are TRBV28 and TRBJ1-1, with TRBD1 as a possible D gene (6 bases). The CDR3 loop spans 13 amino acids. The V end was cut by 7 bases, the J end by 6 bases, with 15 bases between. The germline V gene encodes CDR1 MDHEN and CDR2 SYDVKM. The full variable domain, with the rest looked up from reference TRBV28 and TRBJ1-1, is DVKVTQSSRYLVKRTGEKVFLECVQDMDHENMFWYRQDPGLGLRLIYFSYDVKMKEKGDIPEGYSVSREKKERFSLILESASTNQTSMYLCASKQGILSEAFFGQGTRLTVV.

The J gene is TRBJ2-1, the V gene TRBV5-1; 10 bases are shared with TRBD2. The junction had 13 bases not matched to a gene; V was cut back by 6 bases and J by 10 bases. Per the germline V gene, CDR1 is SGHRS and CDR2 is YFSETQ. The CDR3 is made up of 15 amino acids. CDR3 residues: CASTLSSLAGEEQFF. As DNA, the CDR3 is TGCGCCAGCACCCTCTCCAGCCTAGCGGGAGAGGAGCAGTTCTTC.

CDR3 amino acids: CASSSRGRGNTGELFF. The CDR3 nucleotides read TGTGCCAGCAGTTCCAGGGGGCGGGGAAACACCGGGGAGCTGTTTTTT. The V and J genes are TRBV6-6 and TRBJ2-2; 8 bases agree with TRBD1. The CDR3 is made up of 16 amino acids. V lost 4 bases, J lost 2 bases, and 6 bases stayed unmatched. Germline V gene data show CDR1 as MNHNY and CDR2 as SVGAGI (reference sequence).

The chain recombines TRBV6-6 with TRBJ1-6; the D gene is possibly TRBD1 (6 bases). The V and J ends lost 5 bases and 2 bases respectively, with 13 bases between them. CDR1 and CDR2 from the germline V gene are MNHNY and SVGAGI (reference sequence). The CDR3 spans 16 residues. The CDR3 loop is CASSQDSKTYNSPLHF. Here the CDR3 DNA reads TGTGCCAGCAGTCAGGACAGTAAAACCTATAATTCACCCCTCCACTTT.